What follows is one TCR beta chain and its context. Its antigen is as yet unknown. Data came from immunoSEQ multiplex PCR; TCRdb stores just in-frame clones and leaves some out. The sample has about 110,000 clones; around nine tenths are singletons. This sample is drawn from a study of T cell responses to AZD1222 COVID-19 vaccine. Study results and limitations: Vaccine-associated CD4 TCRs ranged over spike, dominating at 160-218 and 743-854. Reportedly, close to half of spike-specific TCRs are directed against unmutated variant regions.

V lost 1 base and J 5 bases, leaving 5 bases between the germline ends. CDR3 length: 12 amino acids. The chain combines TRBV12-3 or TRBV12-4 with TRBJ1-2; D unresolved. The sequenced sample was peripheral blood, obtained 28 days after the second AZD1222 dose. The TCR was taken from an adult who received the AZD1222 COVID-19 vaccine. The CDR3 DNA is TGTGCCAGCAGTTTAGGACATTATGGCTACACCTTC. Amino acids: CASSLGHYGYTF.